Shown below are 18 T cell receptor beta chains from a single sample sequenced in a study of blood T cells in healthy people across ages. PCR was performed a second time for 7 to 11 cycles using a sample-barcoded 5' primer and a J-beta primer mix. In TCRdb, the 5' RACE reads were re-called with MiXCR into one record per CDR3 protein. The top ten clones hold roughly 23% of a sample with approximately 2,000,000 distinct CDR3 sequences, about two fifths of them seen once. Material: blood. The source is a human donor in good health.

This clonotype was seen a few times. This clone may be a read error of a much larger clone one base away. The gene calls are TRBV12-3 or TRBV12-4 and TRBJ2-3; a possible D gene is TRBD1 (6 bases). Trimming took off 0 bases at V and 2 bases at J, with 9 bases between the two ends. The CDR3 is 15 residues long. In DNA, the CDR3 is TGTGCCAGCAGTTTAGCGGGGGCCCCCACAGATACGCAGTATTTT. This codes for CASSLAGAPTDTQYF.

This clonotype has just a few counts. Mismatch with germline at one junction end may stem from a read error. CDR3 DNA: TGCAGCGTAGAAGGACAGGGGGCTGGCGGGGAGCTGTTTTTT. Translating gives CSVEGQGAGGELFF. The chain couples TRBV29-1 to TRBJ2-2, with 11 bases lining up with TRBD1. The CDR3 consists of 14 residues. The germline V gene has CDR1 SQVTM and CDR2 ANQGSEA.

The CDR3 DNA reads TGCGCCAGCAGCCAAGTCCGGACCAGCACAGATACGCAGTATTTT. This encodes CASSQVRTSTDTQYF. The chain employs TRBV4-1 and TRBJ2-3, with D uncertain. The CDR3 totals 15 residues. Deletions cut 1 base from V and 0 bases from J, with 8 bases between. Germline lookup yields CDR1 MGHRA and CDR2 YSYEKL.

A note on this clonotype: This clone may be a read error of a much larger clone one base away. The chain employs TRBV4-2 and TRBJ2-3; the D is unclear. The CDR3 has 14 residues. The V gene's germline CDR1 is LGHNA and CDR2 YNFKEQ. CDR3 residues: CASSQGRSTETQYF. The CDR3 bases are TGTGCCAGCAGCCAAGGGCGAAGCACAGAGACGCAGTATTTT.

J is TRBJ2-5 and V is TRBV7-2; D may correspond to TRBD1 or TRBD2 (5 bases each). The CDR3 has 15 amino acids. The V end lost 4 bases, the J end lost 5 bases, and 17 bases lay between the germline ends. Germline V CDR1 and CDR2: SGHTA, FQGNSA. The CDR3 nucleotides are TGTGCCAGCAGCTCCACCTCGGGGCTCGGGGAGACCCAGTACTTC. It yields the protein CASSSTSGLGETQYF. The full variable domain, rest sourced from reference TRBV7-2 and TRBJ2-5, is GAGVSQSPSNKVTEKGKDVELRCDPISGHTALYWYRQSLGQGLEFLIYFQGNSAPDKSGLPSDRFSAERTGGSVSTLTIQRTQQEDSAVYLCASSSTSGLGETQYFGPGTRLLVL.

The rearrangement links TRBV18 to TRBJ1-4; D not certain. The CDR3 is made up of 12 amino acids. From germline, CDR1 is KGHSH and CDR2 LQKENI. Trimming removed 3 bases from V and 8 bases from J, with 7 bases in between. DNA for the CDR3: TGTGCCAGCTCACCGGATACCGAAAAACTGTTTTTT. Protein sequence: CASSPDTEKLFF.

This clonotype has more than one count but fewer than ten. The chain joins TRBV28 to TRBJ1-2, with 8 bases matching TRBD1. The CDR3 totals 15 residues. V was pared by 4 bases and J by 1 base, with 5 bases of the junction left unmatched. From germline, CDR1 is MDHEN and CDR2 SYDVKM. The CDR3 DNA sequence: TGTGCCAGCAGTTCCGAGGACAGGGATAACTATGGCTACACCTTC. The encoded protein is CASSSEDRDNYGYTF.

The V gene is TRBV12-3 or TRBV12-4, the J gene TRBJ2-1; D is possibly TRBD1 (7 bases). The CDR3 sequence is 15 residues long. Trimming cost V 4 bases and J 6 bases, with 16 bases left between them. The CDR3 DNA reads as TGTGCCAGCAGTTCGGGGGACAGCGGCACCAATGAGCAGTTCTTC. Translating it yields CASSSGDSGTNEQFF.

The chain links TRBV21-1 to TRBJ2-1. TRBV21-1 is shown as a pseudogene. This CDR3 is built from 16 residues. The CDR3 is CASCHAGTRSYNEQFF. CDR3 nucleotides: TGTGCCAGCTGCCATGCGGGCACTCGGTCCTACAATGAGCAGTTCTTC.

CDR3 protein: CASSAWGTAGTNEKLFF. CDR3 nucleotides: TGTGCCAGCAGCGCCTGGGGGACCGCCGGAACTAATGAAAAACTGTTTTTT. The chain links TRBV7-9 to TRBJ1-4; tentatively, D is TRBD1 (5 bases). Per germline, CDR1 SEHNR and CDR2 FQNEAQ (reference sequence). The CDR3 has 17 residues. Trimming removed 5 bases at V and 1 base at J, with 17 bases between.

This clonotype was seen a handful of times. The chain recombines TRBV7-6 with TRBJ2-5; TRBD2 is a possible D gene (7 bases). The CDR3 contains 14 residues. CDR1 SGHVS and CDR2 FNYEAQ come from the germline V gene. Trimming took off 8 bases at V and 5 bases at J, with 18 bases between the two ends. This CDR3 reads CASGTAGARETQYF. CDR3 DNA: TGTGCCAGCGGAACGGCGGGGGCTCGGGAGACCCAGTACTTC.

The chain combines TRBV5-4 with TRBJ1-2; D not resolved. Germline CDR1 and CDR2: SGHNT and YYREEE (reference sequence). The germline V and J ends were trimmed by 4 bases and 6 bases, with 16 bases remaining between them. The CDR3 has 14 amino acids. CDR3 protein: CASSNPGMVNGYTF. In DNA form, the CDR3 reads TGTGCCAGCAGCAATCCGGGAATGGTGAATGGCTACACCTTC.

This clonotype was counted only a few times. The chain recombines TRBV29-1 with TRBJ1-5; perhaps TRBD1 as D (6 bases). Germline V gene lookup returns CDR1 SQVTM and CDR2 ANQGSEA. The CDR3 is made up of 12 amino acids. V lost 6 bases, J lost 3 bases, and 9 bases lay in between. DNA of the CDR3: TGCAGCGTGGGACACCTCAATCAGCCCCAGCATTTT. Its protein is CSVGHLNQPQHF.

The chain is built from TRBV5-1 and TRBJ2-1, with D possibly matching TRBD2 (5 bases). The CDR3 runs to 14 residues. Per germline, CDR1 SGHRS and CDR2 YFSETQ. The V and J ends lost 5 bases and 9 bases respectively, with 18 bases between them. CDR3 in amino acids: CASRRGSAQSEQFF. The CDR3, as DNA: TGCGCCAGCAGGAGAGGGTCTGCTCAAAGTGAGCAGTTCTTC.

This clonotype has a single count. The chain recombines TRBV12-3 or TRBV12-4 with TRBJ2-1, with D perhaps matching TRBD1 or TRBD2 (5 bases each). The CDR3 sequence is 15 residues long. The V end lost 5 bases, the J end lost 8 bases, and 19 bases lay between the germline ends. As DNA, the CDR3 is TGTGCCAGCAGTCGGCTACGGGGCCTTAGGGATGAGCAGTTCTTC. Encoded protein: CASSRLRGLRDEQFF.

The chain uses TRBV6-6 and TRBJ1-2; no reliable D call. Per the germline V gene, CDR1 is MNHNY and CDR2 is SVGAGI (reference sequence). The CDR3 covers 12 residues. The V gene lost 7 bases and the J gene lost 7 bases, with 13 bases spanning the gap. The CDR3, as DNA: TGTGCCAGCAACACGGTCGCCTCTGGCTACACCTTC. This sequence encodes CASNTVASGYTF.

V usage is TRBV20-1 and J usage is TRBJ2-1; 14 bases map to TRBD2. The assigned J gene may be wrong: the sequence end matches TRBJ2-7 better. Germline CDR1 is DFQATT and CDR2 is SNEGSKA (reference sequence). The CDR3 sequence is 16 residues long. The CDR3 loop reads CSARTGLAGAYNEQYF. In DNA form, the CDR3 reads TGCAGTGCTAGAACGGGACTAGCGGGGGCCTACAATGAGCAGTACTTC.

This clonotype has just a few counts. The chain uses TRBV29-1 and TRBJ1-2; possibly TRBD1 for D (5 bases). The germline V and J ends were trimmed by 4 bases and 5 bases, with 11 bases remaining between them. Germline V gene data show CDR1 as SQVTM and CDR2 as ANQGSEA. The CDR3 covers 12 residues. The CDR3 nucleotides read TGCAGCGTTGCGTTGACAGCTTATGGCTACACCTTC. Its translation is CSVALTAYGYTF. Full variable domain (remainder filled in from reference TRBV29-1 and TRBJ1-2): SAVISQKPSRDICQRGTSLTIQCQVDSQVTMMFWYRQQPGQSLTLIATANQGSEATYESGFVIDKFPISRPNLTFSTLTVSNMSPEDSSIYLCSVALTAYGYTFGSGTRLTVV.